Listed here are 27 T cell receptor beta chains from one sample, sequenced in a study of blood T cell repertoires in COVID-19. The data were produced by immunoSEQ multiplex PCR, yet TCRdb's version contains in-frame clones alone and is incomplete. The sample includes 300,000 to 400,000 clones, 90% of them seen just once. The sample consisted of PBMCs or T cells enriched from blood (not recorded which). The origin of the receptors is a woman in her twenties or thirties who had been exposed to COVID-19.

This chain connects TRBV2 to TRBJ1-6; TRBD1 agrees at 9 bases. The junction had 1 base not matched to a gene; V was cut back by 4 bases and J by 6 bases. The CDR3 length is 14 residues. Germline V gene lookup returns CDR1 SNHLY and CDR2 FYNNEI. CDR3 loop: CASSGQGGNSPLHF. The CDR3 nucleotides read TGTGCCAGCAGTGGACAGGGGGGTAATTCACCCCTCCACTTT.

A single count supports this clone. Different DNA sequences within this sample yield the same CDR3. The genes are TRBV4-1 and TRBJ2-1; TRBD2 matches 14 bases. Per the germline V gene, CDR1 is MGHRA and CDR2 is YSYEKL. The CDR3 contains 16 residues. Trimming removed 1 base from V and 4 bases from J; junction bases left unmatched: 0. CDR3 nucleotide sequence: TGCGCCAGCAGCCAAGGACTAGCGGGGGGGTACAATGAGCAGTTCTTC. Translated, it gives CASSQGLAGGYNEQFF.

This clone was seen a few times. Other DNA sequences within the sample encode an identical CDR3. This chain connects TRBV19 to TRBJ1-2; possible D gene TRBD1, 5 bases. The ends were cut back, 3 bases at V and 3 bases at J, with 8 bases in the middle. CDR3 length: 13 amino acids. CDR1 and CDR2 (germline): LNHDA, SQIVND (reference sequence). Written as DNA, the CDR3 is TGTGCCAGTAGTATCGGAGGGGACTATGGCTACACCTTC. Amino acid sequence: CASSIGGDYGYTF.

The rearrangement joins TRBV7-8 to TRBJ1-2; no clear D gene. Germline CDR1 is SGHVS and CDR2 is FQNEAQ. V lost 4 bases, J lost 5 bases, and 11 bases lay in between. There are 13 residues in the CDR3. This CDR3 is CASSSLTSYGYTF. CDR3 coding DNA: TGTGCCAGCAGCTCTCTTACAAGTTATGGCTACACCTTC.

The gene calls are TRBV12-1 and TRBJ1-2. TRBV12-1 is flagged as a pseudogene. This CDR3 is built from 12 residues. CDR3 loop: CASSPRIYGYTF. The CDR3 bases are TGTGCCAGCAGCCCGCGGATCTATGGCTACACCTTC.

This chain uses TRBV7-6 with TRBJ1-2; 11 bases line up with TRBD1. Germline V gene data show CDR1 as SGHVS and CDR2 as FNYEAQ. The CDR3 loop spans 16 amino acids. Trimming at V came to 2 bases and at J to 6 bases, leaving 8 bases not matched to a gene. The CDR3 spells CASSLIIGQGAHGYTF. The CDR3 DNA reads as TGTGCCAGCAGCTTAATTATAGGACAGGGGGCCCATGGCTACACCTTC.

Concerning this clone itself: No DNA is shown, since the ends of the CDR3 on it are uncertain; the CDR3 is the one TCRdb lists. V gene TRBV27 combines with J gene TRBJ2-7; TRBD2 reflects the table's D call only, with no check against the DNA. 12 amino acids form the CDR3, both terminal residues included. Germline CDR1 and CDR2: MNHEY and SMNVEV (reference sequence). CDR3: CASSSSVLEQYF.

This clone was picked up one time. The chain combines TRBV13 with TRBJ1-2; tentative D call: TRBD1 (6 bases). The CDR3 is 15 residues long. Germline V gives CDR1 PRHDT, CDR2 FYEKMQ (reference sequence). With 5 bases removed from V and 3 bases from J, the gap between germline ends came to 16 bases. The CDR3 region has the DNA TGTGCCAGCAGCATTAGACAGGCGATGGACTATGGCTACACCTTC. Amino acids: CASSIRQAMDYGYTF. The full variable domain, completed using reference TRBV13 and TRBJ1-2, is AAGVIQSPRHLIKEKRETATLKCYPIPRHDTVYWYQQGPGQDPQFLISFYEKMQSDKGSIPDRFSAQQFSDYHSELNMSSLELGDSALYFCASSIRQAMDYGYTFGSGTRLTVV.

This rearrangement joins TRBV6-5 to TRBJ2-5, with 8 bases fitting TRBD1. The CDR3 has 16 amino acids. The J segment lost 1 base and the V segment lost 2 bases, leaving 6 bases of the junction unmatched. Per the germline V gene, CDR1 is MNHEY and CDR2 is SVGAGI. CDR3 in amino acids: CASSYRGQGLQETQYF. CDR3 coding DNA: TGTGCCAGCAGTTACCGCGGACAGGGCCTCCAAGAGACCCAGTACTTC.

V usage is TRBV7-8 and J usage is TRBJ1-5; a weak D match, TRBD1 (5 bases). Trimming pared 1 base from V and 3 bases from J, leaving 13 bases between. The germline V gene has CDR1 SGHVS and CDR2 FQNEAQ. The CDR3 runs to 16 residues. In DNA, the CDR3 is TGTGCCAGCAGCTTAGGAGCAGGGATCTACAATCAGCCCCAGCATTTT. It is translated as CASSLGAGIYNQPQHF.

CDR3 nucleotide sequence: TGTGCCAGTACCCCATTGGGGGGTACTGGAAACACCATATATTTT. It translates to CASTPLGGTGNTIYF. The genes are TRBV19 and TRBJ1-3; D may be TRBD1 (5 bases). The CDR3 runs to 15 residues. V was clipped by 7 bases and J by 2 bases, with 15 bases between them. Germline CDR1 LNHDA, CDR2 SQIVND (reference sequence).

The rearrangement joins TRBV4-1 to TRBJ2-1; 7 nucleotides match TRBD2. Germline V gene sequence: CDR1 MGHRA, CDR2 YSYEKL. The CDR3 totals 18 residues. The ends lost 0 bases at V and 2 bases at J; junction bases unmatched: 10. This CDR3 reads CASSQDPVGAGAYNEQFF. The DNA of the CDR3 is TGCGCCAGCAGCCAAGATCCAGTCGGGGCGGGGGCCTACAATGAGCAGTTCTTC.

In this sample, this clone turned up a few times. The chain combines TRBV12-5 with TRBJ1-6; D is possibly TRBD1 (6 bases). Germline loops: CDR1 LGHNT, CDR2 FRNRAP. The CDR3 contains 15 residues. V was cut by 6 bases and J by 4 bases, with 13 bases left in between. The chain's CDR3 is CASGPPGQYNSPLHF. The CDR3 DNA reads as TGTGCTAGTGGACCCCCGGGACAATATAATTCACCCCTCCACTTT.

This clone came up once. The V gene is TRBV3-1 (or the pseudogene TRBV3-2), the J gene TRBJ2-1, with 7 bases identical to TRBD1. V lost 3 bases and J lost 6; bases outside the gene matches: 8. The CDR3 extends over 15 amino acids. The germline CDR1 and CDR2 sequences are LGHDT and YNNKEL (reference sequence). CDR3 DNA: TGTGCCAGCAGCCAGACAGGGCTCGGCTCCAATGAGCAGTTCTTC. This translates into CASSQTGLGSNEQFF.

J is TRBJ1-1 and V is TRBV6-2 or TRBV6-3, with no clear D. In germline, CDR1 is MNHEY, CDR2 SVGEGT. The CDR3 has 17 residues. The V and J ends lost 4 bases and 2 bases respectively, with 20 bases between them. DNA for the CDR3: TGTGCCAGCAGTTCCCGGCGGTCGGTTACCCGTAACACTGAAGCTTTCTTT. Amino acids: CASSSRRSVTRNTEAFF.

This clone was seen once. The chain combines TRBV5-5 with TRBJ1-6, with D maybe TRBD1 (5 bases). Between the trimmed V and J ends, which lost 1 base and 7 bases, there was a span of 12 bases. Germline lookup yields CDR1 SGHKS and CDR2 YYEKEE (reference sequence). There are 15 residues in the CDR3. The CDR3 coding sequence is TGTGCCAGCAGCTTGATGGACACAGAGAATTCACCCCTCCACTTT. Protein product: CASSLMDTENSPLHF. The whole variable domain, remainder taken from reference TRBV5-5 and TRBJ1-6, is DAGVTQSPTHLIKTRGQQVTLRCSPISGHKSVSWYQQVLGQGPQFIFQYYEKEERGRGNFPDRFSARQFPNYSSELNVNALLLGDSALYLCASSLMDTENSPLHFGNGTRLTVT.

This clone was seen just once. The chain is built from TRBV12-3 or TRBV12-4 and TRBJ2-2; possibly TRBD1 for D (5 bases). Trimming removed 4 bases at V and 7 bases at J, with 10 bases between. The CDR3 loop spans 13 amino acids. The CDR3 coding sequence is TGTGCCAGCAGTTACGGACATAACGGGGAGCTGTTTTTT. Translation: CASSYGHNGELFF.

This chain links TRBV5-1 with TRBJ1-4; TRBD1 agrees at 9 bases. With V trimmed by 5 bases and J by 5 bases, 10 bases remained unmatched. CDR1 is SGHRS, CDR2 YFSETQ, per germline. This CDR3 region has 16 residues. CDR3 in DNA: TGCGCCAGCAGGCAGGACGCCGGGACAGGGAATGAAAAACTGTTTTTT. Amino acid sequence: CASRQDAGTGNEKLFF.

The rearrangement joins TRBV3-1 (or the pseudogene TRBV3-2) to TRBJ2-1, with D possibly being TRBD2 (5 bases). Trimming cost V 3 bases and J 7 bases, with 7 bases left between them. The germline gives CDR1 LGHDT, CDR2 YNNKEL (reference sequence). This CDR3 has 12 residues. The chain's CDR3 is CASSHLANEQFF. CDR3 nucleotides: TGTGCCAGCAGCCACCTAGCAAATGAGCAGTTCTTC.

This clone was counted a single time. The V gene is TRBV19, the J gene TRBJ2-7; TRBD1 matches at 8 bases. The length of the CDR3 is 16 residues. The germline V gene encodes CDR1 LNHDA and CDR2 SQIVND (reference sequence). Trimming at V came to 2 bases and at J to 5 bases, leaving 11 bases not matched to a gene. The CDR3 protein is CASSILGQGARNEQYF. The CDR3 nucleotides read TGTGCCAGTAGTATACTGGGGCAGGGGGCAAGAAACGAGCAGTACTTC.

CDR3 DNA: TGCGCCAGCAGCCGGGGACAGGGGGCCCACGAGCAGTACTTC. Translated, it gives CASSRGQGAHEQYF. The J gene is TRBJ2-7, the V gene TRBV4-1; 12 nucleotides align to TRBD1. The CDR3 extends over 14 amino acids. The germline V gene has CDR1 MGHRA and CDR2 YSYEKL. The junction had 3 bases not matched to a gene; V was cut back by 4 bases and J by 5 bases.

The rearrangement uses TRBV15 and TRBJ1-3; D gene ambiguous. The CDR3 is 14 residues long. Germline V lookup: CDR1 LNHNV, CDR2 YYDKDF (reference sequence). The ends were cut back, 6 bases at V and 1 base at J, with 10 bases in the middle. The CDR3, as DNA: TGTGCCACCAGTACGAGGAGGTCTGGAAACACCATATATTTT. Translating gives CATSTRRSGNTIYF.

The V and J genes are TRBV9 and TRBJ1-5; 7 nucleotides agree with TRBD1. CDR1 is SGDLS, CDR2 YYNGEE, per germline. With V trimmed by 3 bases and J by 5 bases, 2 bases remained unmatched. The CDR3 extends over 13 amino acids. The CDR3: CASSGDSYQPQHF. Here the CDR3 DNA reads TGTGCCAGCAGCGGGGACAGTTATCAGCCCCAGCATTTT.

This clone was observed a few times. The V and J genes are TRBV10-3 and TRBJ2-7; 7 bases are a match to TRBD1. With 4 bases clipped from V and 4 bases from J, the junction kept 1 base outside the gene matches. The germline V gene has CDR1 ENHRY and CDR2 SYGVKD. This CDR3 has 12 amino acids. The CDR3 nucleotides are TGTGCCATCAGTGTACAGGGGTACGAGCAGTACTTC. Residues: CAISVQGYEQYF.

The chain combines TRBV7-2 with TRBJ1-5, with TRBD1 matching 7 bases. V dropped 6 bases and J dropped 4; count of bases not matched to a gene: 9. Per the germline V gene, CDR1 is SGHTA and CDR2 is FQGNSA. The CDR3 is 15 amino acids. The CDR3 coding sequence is TGTGCCAGCAGGCCAGGGGGTGCGAGGAATCAGCCCCAGCATTTT. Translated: CASRPGGARNQPQHF.

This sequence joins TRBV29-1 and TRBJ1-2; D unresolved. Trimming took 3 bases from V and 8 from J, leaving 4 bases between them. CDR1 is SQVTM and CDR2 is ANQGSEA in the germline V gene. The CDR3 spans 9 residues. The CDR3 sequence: CSVEAGYTF. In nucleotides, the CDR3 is TGCAGCGTTGAGGCAGGCTACACCTTC.

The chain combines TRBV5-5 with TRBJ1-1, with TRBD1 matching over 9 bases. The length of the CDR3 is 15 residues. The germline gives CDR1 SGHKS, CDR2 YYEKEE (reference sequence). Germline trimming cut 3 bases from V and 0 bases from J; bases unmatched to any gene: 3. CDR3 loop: CASSSTGGLNTEAFF. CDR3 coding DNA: TGTGCCAGCAGCTCAACAGGGGGCTTGAACACTGAAGCTTTCTTT.